This T cell receptor (beta chain) was identified in a study of blood T cell repertoires in COVID-19. Study as a whole: From the United States, Italy and Spain came samples of acute and convalescent COVID-19. Sample material is recorded as cDNA or gDNA derived from T cells, B-cell-depleted T cells, or PBMCs.

Source study methods: By means of reference gene primer amplification, nucleated cell counts were estimated. Libraries were prepared by immunoSEQ multiplex PCR; TCRdb keeps only in-frame clonotypes and omits some of them. V and J calls and clone size follow that table, whereas D and trimming were derived from the DNA. The table records 380,000 or so clones, around 84% of them present only once. The CDR3 is made up of 15 amino acids. The V gene's germline CDR1 is SNHLY and CDR2 FYNNEI. The V gene lost 6 bases and the J gene lost 2 bases, with 16 bases spanning the gap. The sample holds a few counts of this clone.

This rearrangement joins TRBV2 to TRBJ1-1; a possible D gene is TRBD1 (6 bases). This clonotype was obtained from a human donor with acute or convalescent COVID-19. The donor label of this sample is uncertain. The material sequenced was peripheral blood. As DNA, the CDR3 is TGTGCCAGCAGCCTGACAGGCCGTTTAAACACTGAAGCTTTCTTT. Protein: CASSLTGRLNTEAFF.